The 9 T cell receptor beta chains listed next were all sequenced from one sample in a study of blood T cell repertoires in COVID-19. Sequenced by immunoSEQ multiplex PCR; TCRdb stores in-frame clones only, minus some. The sample includes about 240,000 clones, 75% to 90% seen only once; the top ten take roughly 3.7%. The sequencing sample was made of PBMCs or T cells enriched from blood (not recorded which). Every receptor here comes from a woman aged 25 to 39 who had recovered from COVID-19.

In its sample, this clone was seen many times. V usage is TRBV19 and J usage is TRBJ2-2; TRBD2 agrees at 13 bases. The germline V gene has CDR1 LNHDA and CDR2 SQIVND (reference sequence). This CDR3 comprises 16 residues. Germline trimming cut 6 bases from V and 2 bases from J; bases unmatched to any gene: 3. CDR3 bases: TGTGCCAGTAGCAGACTAGCGGGAGGTAACACCGGGGAGCTGTTTTTT. It specifies CASSRLAGGNTGELFF.

The V call is TRBV30, the J call TRBJ1-5; a possible D gene is TRBD1 (5 bases). The germline gives CDR1 GTSNPN, CDR2 SVGIG (reference sequence). The CDR3 extends over 14 amino acids. The V end lost 4 bases, the J end lost 1 base, and 11 bases lay between the germline ends. The chain's CDR3 is CAWKNGGSNQPQHF. The CDR3 coding sequence is TGTGCCTGGAAAAACGGGGGGAGCAATCAGCCCCAGCATTTT.

The chain combines TRBV3-1 (or the pseudogene TRBV3-2) with TRBJ2-3; 10 bases map to TRBD2. Germline V gene lookup returns CDR1 LGHDT and CDR2 YNNKEL (reference sequence). CDR3 length: 15 amino acids. The trim removed 1 base at V and 5 bases at J, leaving 3 bases unmatched. The CDR3 DNA is TGTGCCAGCAGCCAAGGTCTAGCGGGAGTAGATACGCAGTATTTT. Its protein product is CASSQGLAGVDTQYF.

The V and J genes are TRBV3-1 (or the pseudogene TRBV3-2) and TRBJ1-4; TRBD1 agrees at 9 bases. V lost 5 bases and J lost 6; bases outside the gene matches: 7. The CDR3 runs 15 residues. In germline, CDR1 is LGHDT, CDR2 YNNKEL (reference sequence). CDR3 amino acids: CASSIRQGGDEKLFF. The CDR3 bases are TGTGCCAGCAGCATACGACAGGGGGGGGATGAAAAACTGTTTTTT.

The chain links TRBV10-3 to TRBJ1-5, with D unresolved. The CDR3 covers 13 residues. V was cut by 6 bases and J by 0 bases, with 6 bases left in between. Per the germline V gene, CDR1 is ENHRY and CDR2 is SYGVKD. CDR3 loop: CAIRNSSNQPQHF. CDR3 DNA sequence: TGTGCCATCAGGAACAGTAGCAATCAGCCCCAGCATTTT.

J is TRBJ1-3 and V is TRBV29-1; the D is unclear. The V end lost 3 bases, the J end lost 1 base, and 16 bases lay between the germline ends. Germline CDR1 SQVTM, CDR2 ANQGSEA. This CDR3 has 16 amino acids. CDR3 in amino acids: CSVEGRRNESGNTIYF. CDR3 DNA: TGCAGCGTTGAGGGTAGGAGGAACGAATCTGGAAACACCATATATTTT.

V and J are TRBV11-2 and TRBJ2-5; 7 bases align to TRBD1. The CDR3 length is 16 residues. Germline CDR1 SGHAT, CDR2 FQNNGV. Germline trimming cut 5 bases from V and 0 bases from J; bases unmatched to any gene: 9. Written as DNA, the CDR3 is TGTGCCAGCAGCACCCACAAGGGACAGAACCAAGAGACCCAGTACTTC. Translating gives CASSTHKGQNQETQYF.

This clone was counted once. The chain uses TRBV9 and TRBJ2-2; D perhaps matches TRBD1 (5 bases). CDR3 length: 14 amino acids. CDR1 and CDR2 (germline): SGDLS, YYNGEE. Trimming left V 6 bases short and J 3 bases short, with 12 bases between. The CDR3 loop reads CASNTGSHTGELFF. CDR3 DNA sequence: TGTGCCAGCAACACAGGATCCCACACCGGGGAGCTGTTTTTT.

With respect to this clone: Other DNA sequences in this sample translate to the same CDR3. Here the CDR3 DNA reads TGTGCCAGCTCACCACCGACAGGGGCTAACTATGGCTACACCTTC. Translated, it gives CASSPPTGANYGYTF. This chain uses TRBV18 with TRBJ1-2, with 8 bases lining up with TRBD1. The CDR3 consists of 15 residues. Unmatched junction bases numbered 0, after V lost 0 bases and J lost 0 bases. In germline, CDR1 is KGHSH, CDR2 LQKENI. The whole variable domain, remainder taken from reference TRBV18 and TRBJ1-2, is NAGVMQNPRHLVRRRGQEARLRCSPMKGHSHVYWYRQLPEEGLKFMVYLQKENIIDESGMPKERFSAEFPKEGPSILRIQQVVRGDSAAYFCASSPPTGANYGYTFGSGTRLTVV.